A selection of T cell receptor beta chains follows, all from one sample in a study of blood T cells in healthy people across ages. Using its own MiXCR run on the 5' RACE reads, TCRdb lists one record per CDR3 protein. This sample has approximately 820,000 distinct CDR3 sequences, with under 45% found just once. The sequenced sample was blood. The receptors shown here come from a man between 60 and 75 years old in good health. Both conserved end residues are part of each CDR3. D genes are given only for firm matches. Expanded clones are given a class, and other clones once, few, many or no size at all.

v_call	clone_size	j_call	d_call	cdr3_aa	cdr3_nt
TRBV6-6	-	TRBJ2-7	-	CASGYYSAQPEQYF	TGTGCCAGCGGTTACTACAGTGCCCAACCGGAGCAGTACTTC
TRBV29-1	-	TRBJ1-1	-	CSVEMRRRQNTEAFF	TGCAGCGTTGAAATGAGGAGGAGACAGAACACTGAAGCTTTCTTT
TRBV2	-	TRBJ2-7	-	CASSAGFYEQYF	TGTGCCAGCAGTGCGGGGTTCTACGAGCAGTACTTC
TRBV9	few	TRBJ2-7	-	CASSVHRGDSLYEQYF	TGTGCCAGCAGCGTACATAGGGGGGACAGCCTCTACGAGCAGTACTTC
TRBV27	-	TRBJ2-1	-	CASSLSKWSEQFF	TGTGCCAGCAGTTTATCAAAGTGGAGTGAGCAGTTCTTC
TRBV20-1	-	TRBJ1-5	-	CSARDWGQEGNQPQHF	TGCAGTGCTAGAGATTGGGGGCAAGAGGGCAATCAGCCCCAGCATTTT
TRBV7-3	few	TRBJ2-6	-	CASSLRRAGANVLTF	TGTGCCAGCAGCTTAAGGAGGGCTGGGGCCAACGTCCTGACTTTC
TRBV2	few	TRBJ2-5	TRBD2	CASRAGTSQETQYF	TGTGCCAGCAGAGCCGGGACTAGCCAAGAGACCCAGTACTTC
TRBV6-1	-	TRBJ2-1	-	CASSAPYGTGTYNEQFF	TGTGCCAGCAGTGCCCCCTATGGGACTGGAACCTACAATGAGCAGTTCTTC
TRBV5-8	few	TRBJ2-7	-	CASSPRSERLGNEQYF	TGTGCCAGCAGCCCCAGATCGGAGCGGTTGGGGAATGAGCAGTACTTC
TRBV7-2	few	TRBJ2-1	-	CASKVKGSDNFNPYNEQFF	TGTGCCAGCAAGGTTAAGGGCTCAGACAATTTCAATCCCTACAATGAGCAGTTCTTC
TRBV7-2	-	TRBJ2-7	-	CASSSSFGAYEQYF	TGTGCCAGCAGCTCCTCATTCGGAGCCTACGAGCAGTACTTC
TRBV7-2	once	TRBJ2-3	TRBD2	CASSLLGPSARLARYRTQYF	TGTGCCAGCAGCTTATTGGGCCCTTCTGCTAGACTAGCCCGGTATCGTACGCAGTATTTT
TRBV5-5	-	TRBJ2-7	-	CASSLIGTKTYEQYF	TGTGCCAGCAGCTTGATCGGGACGAAGACCTACGAGCAGTACTTC
TRBV6-1	-	TRBJ2-3	TRBD2	CASSVSSGGASDTQYF	TGTGCCAGCAGTGTCTCTAGCGGGGGGGCTTCAGATACGCAGTATTTT
TRBV19	-	TRBJ2-7	-	CASSIRLGGSYEQYF	TGTGCCAGTAGTATCCGGTTAGGGGGTAGCTACGAGCAGTACTTC
TRBV5-6	few	TRBJ2-5	-	CASSSQGGSMETQYF	TGTGCCAGCAGCTCCCAGGGGGGGAGTATGGAGACCCAGTACTTC
TRBV24-1	-	TRBJ2-7	-	CATSTRESYEQYF	TGTGCCACCTCGACCAGGGAGTCGTACGAGCAGTACTTC
TRBV28	-	TRBJ2-7	TRBD1	CASSWTGIYEQYF	TGTGCCAGCAGTTGGACAGGGATCTACGAGCAGTACTTC
TRBV20-1	-	TRBJ2-7	TRBD2	CSARVAGGPYEQYF	TGCAGTGCTAGAGTAGCGGGGGGCCCCTACGAGCAGTACTTC
TRBV15	-	TRBJ1-5	TRBD1	CATSRDLGDRFQPQHF	TGTGCCACCAGCAGAGATCTTGGGGACAGGTTTCAGCCCCAGCATTTT
TRBV4-3	once	TRBJ2-3	-	CASSQDRIPDTQYF	TGCGCCAGCAGCCAAGATCGCATTCCGGATACGCAGTATTTT
TRBV5-5	-	TRBJ1-5	-	CASSFQAGSNQPQHF	TGTGCCAGCAGCTTTCAGGCAGGGTCAAATCAGCCCCAGCATTTT
TRBV10-2	few	TRBJ2-1	-	CASSESGNEQFF	TGCGCCAGCAGTGAGTCGGGCAATGAGCAGTTCTTC
TRBV28	-	TRBJ2-1	-	CASSQASPGNEQFF	TGTGCCAGCAGCCAGGCTAGCCCCGGGAATGAGCAGTTCTTC
TRBV20-1	-	TRBJ2-3	-	CSASLRGSRDTQYF	TGCAGTGCTAGTCTCAGGGGCTCACGGGATACGCAGTATTTT
TRBV6-1	once	TRBJ1-1	-	CASSETALNTEAFF	TGTGCCAGCAGTGAAACAGCCTTGAACACTGAAGCTTTCTTT
TRBV20-1	-	TRBJ2-7	-	CSAESSYEQYF	TGCAGTGCGGAGAGCTCCTACGAGCAGTACTTC
TRBV20-1	-	TRBJ1-5	-	CSAETRPGISNQPQHF	TGCAGTGCAGAGACCCGGCCGGGGATAAGCAATCAGCCCCAGCATTTT
TRBV5-1	-	TRBJ2-6	-	CASSPGAVGANVLTF	TGCGCCAGCAGTCCGGGGGCGGTCGGGGCCAACGTCCTGACTTTC
TRBV6-5	few	TRBJ2-6	-	CASSYSPGSGANVLTF	TGTGCCAGCAGTTACTCCCCCGGGTCTGGGGCCAACGTCCTGACTTTC
TRBV5-6	-	TRBJ2-3	TRBD1	CASSFRQGAGDTQYF	TGTGCCAGCAGCTTCAGACAGGGAGCAGGGGATACGCAGTATTTT
TRBV9	-	TRBJ2-1	TRBD2	CASSPRGGTYIEQFF	TGTGCCAGCAGCCCCCGGGGGGGGACCTACATTGAGCAGTTCTTC
TRBV6-6	few	TRBJ2-5	TRBD2	CASSLTRGGQETQYF	TGTGCCAGCAGCCTAACGCGGGGGGGCCAAGAGACCCAGTACTTC
TRBV2	few	TRBJ1-5	TRBD1	CASRAGQGGDQPQHF	TGTGCCAGCAGGGCAGGACAGGGTGGGGATCAGCCCCAGCATTTT
TRBV10-3	many	TRBJ2-5	-	CAISESGGRETQYF	TGTGCCATCAGTGAGTCGGGTGGCCGGGAGACCCAGTACTTC
TRBV19	-	TRBJ2-4	TRBD1	CASSQAGTGVAKNIQYF	TGTGCCAGTAGTCAAGCCGGGACAGGGGTAGCCAAAAACATTCAGTACTTC
TRBV7-9	few	TRBJ1-2	-	CASSLGSGPNYGYTF	TGTGCCAGCAGCTTAGGCTCAGGACCAAACTATGGCTACACCTTC
TRBV2	once	TRBJ2-6	TRBD1	CASRQGAGANVLTF	TGTGCCAGCAGACAGGGGGCTGGGGCCAACGTCCTGACTTTC
TRBV20-1	-	TRBJ2-5	-	CSASSVQETQYF	TGCAGTGCTAGTTCCGTCCAAGAGACCCAGTACTTC
TRBV6-6	-	TRBJ1-6	TRBD1	CASNPGGSYSPLHF	TGTGCCAGCAACCCAGGGGGGTCGTATTCACCCCTCCACTTT
TRBV20-1	-	TRBJ2-1	-	CSARDLAGHLYNEQFF	TGCAGTGCTAGAGATTTGGCGGGACACCTCTACAATGAGCAGTTCTTC
TRBV28	-	TRBJ2-7	-	CASTLSSSYEQYF	TGTGCCAGCACCCTGAGTAGCTCCTACGAGCAGTACTTC
TRBV20-1	-	TRBJ1-1	TRBD1	CSARTGQGRAEAFF	TGCAGTGCTCGAACCGGACAGGGGAGGGCTGAAGCTTTCTTT
TRBV28	many	TRBJ2-3	-	CASSFRFTRTTDTQYF	TGTGCCAGCAGTTTTCGGTTTACACGAACCACAGATACGCAGTATTTT
TRBV6-2/TRBV6-3	few	TRBJ2-7	TRBD1	CASSPRTGFDEQYF	TGTGCCAGCAGTCCCCGGACAGGGTTCGACGAGCAGTACTTC
TRBV7-2	-	TRBJ1-4	TRBD1	CASSVDRAGEKLFF	TGTGCCAGCAGCGTAGACAGGGCAGGTGAAAAACTGTTTTTT
TRBV5-1	-	TRBJ2-3	TRBD2	CASAAGTLDTQYF	TGCGCCAGCGCAGCGGGAACCTTGGATACGCAGTATTTT
TRBV7-8	-	TRBJ1-5	-	CASSFTGRVQPQHF	TGTGCCAGCAGTTTTACAGGGCGGGTACAGCCCCAGCATTTT
TRBV20-1	once	TRBJ2-4	-	CSARTVPYGQYF	TGCAGTGCTAGAACAGTCCCCTACGGGCAGTACTTC
TRBV6-6	few	TRBJ2-5	TRBD1	CASTRGSQETQYF	TGTGCCAGCACCAGGGGGTCCCAAGAGACCCAGTACTTC
TRBV11-2	-	TRBJ2-7	-	CASSFINHEQYF	TGTGCCAGCAGCTTTATAAATCACGAGCAGTACTTC
TRBV4-1	few	TRBJ2-5	-	CASSQTTRGGSRQETQYF	TGCGCCAGCAGCCAAACAACTAGGGGGGGGTCCCGACAAGAGACCCAGTACTTC
TRBV7-2	-	TRBJ1-2	-	CASSLEMAGAGYGYTF	TGTGCCAGCAGCTTAGAAATGGCAGGGGCAGGGTATGGCTACACCTTC
TRBV29-1	few	TRBJ1-2	-	CSVAGNYGYTF	TGCAGCGTTGCGGGGAACTATGGCTACACCTTC